Shown below are 15 T cell receptor beta chains from a single sample sequenced in a study of shared clonotypes between healthy human individuals. Naivety among CD8 cells was defined by CD45RO negativity and positive CCR7 selection, thereby excluding terminally differentiated effector memory CD45RA+ cells. Produced via immunoSEQ multiplex PCR; TCRdb's table is partial and in-frame only. The sample yields more than 2 million clones, approximately 95% seen once. Sample: naive CD8+ T cells sorted from blood. The receptor source for this set is a man aged 18 to 35 in good health.

The chain couples TRBV29-1 to TRBJ1-1; 7 positions match TRBD1. The CDR3 length is 13 residues. V gave up 7 bases and J gave up 2 bases; unmatched junction bases: 7. Germline loops: CDR1 SQVTM, CDR2 ANQGSEA. The CDR3 loop reads CSGLPGGNTEAFF. The CDR3 DNA follows: TGCAGCGGCCTGCCAGGGGGAAACACTGAAGCTTTCTTT.

The rearrangement uses TRBV13 and TRBJ1-3; no reliable D call. CDR3 size: 16 residues. The germline V gene has CDR1 PRHDT and CDR2 FYEKMQ (reference sequence). The ends were cut back, 1 base at V and 0 bases at J, with 10 bases in the middle. As DNA, the CDR3 is TGTGCCAGCAGCTTAGCGTTGCGGCGCTCTGGAAACACCATATATTTT. Protein sequence: CASSLALRRSGNTIYF.

V usage is TRBV27 and J usage is TRBJ2-3; D unclear. Germline lookup yields CDR1 MNHEY and CDR2 SMNVEV (reference sequence). Deletions cut 0 bases from V and 1 base from J, with 14 bases between. There are 17 residues in the CDR3. The DNA of the CDR3 is TGTGCCAGCAGTTTATCGATCACGGTTTTGGGCACAGATACGCAGTATTTT. This translates into CASSLSITVLGTDTQYF.

The chain is built from TRBV4-1 and TRBJ2-7; D perhaps matches TRBD2 (5 bases). V lost 1 base and J lost 5, with 12 bases in between. Germline assignment: CDR1 MGHRA and CDR2 YSYEKL. CDR3 length: 14 amino acids. Here the CDR3 DNA reads TGCGCCAGCAGCCAAGTCCCCACTAGGGACGAGCAGTACTTC. This translates into CASSQVPTRDEQYF.

CDR3 sequence (DNA): TGTGCCAGCAGTATTGTAGCGGGGGCGACAGATACGCAGTATTTT. Translating it yields CASSIVAGATDTQYF. The rearrangement joins TRBV13 to TRBJ2-3; 9 bases are shared with TRBD2. Germline V CDR1 and CDR2: PRHDT, FYEKMQ (reference sequence). The CDR3 contains 15 residues. V gave up 6 bases and J gave up 3 bases; unmatched junction bases: 7.

This chain connects TRBV11-2 to TRBJ2-3; D is ambiguous. CDR3 size: 13 residues. Germline lookup yields CDR1 SGHAT and CDR2 FQNNGV. The V gene lost 1 base and the J gene lost 3 bases, with 5 bases spanning the gap. In nucleotides, the CDR3 is TGTGCCAGCAGCTTAGCGGTGACAGATACGCAGTATTTT. It is translated as CASSLAVTDTQYF.

The rearrangement joins TRBV9 to TRBJ1-6, with 8 nucleotides matching TRBD1. V lost 0 bases, J lost 13 bases, and 9 bases stayed unmatched. Germline values: CDR1 SGDLS, CDR2 YYNGEE. The CDR3 covers 15 residues. CDR3 DNA sequence: TGTGCCAGCAGCGTAGCCGGGACAGGCCTCATCCCCCTCCACTTT. It translates to CASSVAGTGLIPLHF.

This chain uses TRBV5-6 with TRBJ2-7; D possibly corresponds to TRBD1 (6 bases). Germline V gene lookup returns CDR1 SGHDT and CDR2 YYEEEE. The CDR3 is made up of 14 amino acids. V was shortened by 4 bases and J by 5 bases, with 16 bases between the two germline ends. The CDR3 reads CASSPQGAADEQYF. The CDR3 bases are TGTGCCAGCAGCCCACAGGGAGCCGCGGACGAGCAGTACTTC.

A remark on this clone: In the same sample, other DNA sequences code for this CDR3. The V and J genes are TRBV29-1 and TRBJ2-7; maybe TRBD2 (6 bases). This CDR3 is built from 10 residues. Germline V lookup: CDR1 SQVTM, CDR2 ANQGSEA. Trimming pared 6 bases from V and 3 bases from J, leaving 6 bases between. The CDR3 protein is CSVGGYEQYF. In DNA form, the CDR3 reads TGCAGCGTGGGGGGCTACGAGCAGTACTTC.

The chain uses TRBV4-3 and TRBJ2-2; 12 bases map to TRBD2. V dropped 0 bases and J dropped 7; count of bases not matched to a gene: 6. The CDR3 runs to 17 residues. Looked up from germline, CDR1 is LGHNA and CDR2 is YSLEER. The CDR3 DNA reads TGCGCCAGCAGCCAAGAGACTAGCGGGAGTGAACACGGGGAGCTGTTTTTT. Protein sequence: CASSQETSGSEHGELFF.

This chain joins TRBV7-9 and TRBJ2-4; TRBD2 might be the D (6 bases). Per germline, CDR1 SEHNR and CDR2 FQNEAQ (reference sequence). V was trimmed by 4 bases and J by 2 bases, leaving 9 bases between them. The CDR3 spans 14 residues. CDR3 amino acids: CASSWRDTKNIQYF. For the CDR3, the DNA is TGTGCCAGCAGCTGGAGGGATACCAAAAACATTCAGTACTTC.

CDR3 nucleotide sequence: TGTGCCAGCAGCTTTTTCCCTGAAGCTTTCTTT. Translating it yields CASSFFPEAFF. This rearrangement joins TRBV7-9 to TRBJ1-1, with D unresolved. This CDR3 has 11 residues. V dropped 3 bases and J dropped 6 bases, with 5 bases sitting between them. Germline-derived CDR1 and CDR2 are SEHNR and FQNEAQ (reference sequence). The complete variable domain, with remaining parts taken from reference TRBV7-9 and TRBJ1-1, reads DTGVSQNPRHKITKRGQNVTFRCDPISEHNRLYWYRQTLGQGPEFLTYFQNEAQLEKSRLLSDRFSAERPKGSFSTLEIQRTEQGDSAMYLCASSFFPEAFFGQGTRLTVV.

The chain carries TRBV27 and TRBJ2-1, with D tentatively TRBD1 (5 bases). From germline, CDR1 is MNHEY and CDR2 SMNVEV (reference sequence). This CDR3 has 15 residues. V was cut by 2 bases and J by 8 bases, with 16 bases left in between. CDR3: CASSLVQGASDEQFF. CDR3 nucleotides: TGTGCCAGCAGTTTAGTGCAGGGTGCCTCTGATGAGCAGTTCTTC.

This chain connects TRBV6-5 to TRBJ2-7, with 10 bases fitting TRBD2. Unmatched junction bases numbered 4, after V lost 5 bases and J lost 3 bases. The length of the CDR3 is 14 residues. CDR1 and CDR2 (germline): MNHEY, SVGAGI. The CDR3 loop is CASSAGTSDYEQYF. DNA for the CDR3: TGTGCCAGCAGTGCCGGGACTAGCGACTACGAGCAGTACTTC.

The chain joins TRBV19 to TRBJ2-7; maybe TRBD1 (6 bases). Germline V gene sequence: CDR1 LNHDA, CDR2 SQIVND (reference sequence). The CDR3 totals 13 residues. Trimming shortened V by 6 bases and J by 0 bases, and 9 bases separated the two germline ends. CDR3 sequence (DNA): TGTGCCAGTAGCCGGACAGTCTCCTACGAGCAGTACTTC. This translates into CASSRTVSYEQYF.